Reported below is one TCR beta chain. Time point meaning: blood 4 weeks post-SBRT, at nephrectomy. The treatment is: 15 Gy SBRT to primary tumor, nephrectomy 4 weeks later. Some clones are missing from TCRdb's copy, which holds only in-frame ones; the method was immunoSEQ multiplex PCR. The sample lists around 74,000 clones, roughly 85% occurring once. This sample was included in a study of radiation and T cells in renal cell carcinoma. Unmatched junction bases numbered 10, after V lost 10 bases and J lost 4 bases. The CDR3 is made up of 13 amino acids. Germline CDR1 reads SNHLY; CDR2 reads FYNNEI. The rearrangement uses TRBV2 and TRBJ2-7; TRBD1 aligns across 7 bases. This TCR came from a woman in her sixties with renal cell carcinoma. Sequencing used blood, obtained from a patient whose treatment included radiotherapy and nephrectomy. This chain's CDR3 is CATIRDRRYEQYF. Written as DNA, the CDR3 is TGTGCCACCATCCGGGACAGAAGATACGAGCAGTACTTC.